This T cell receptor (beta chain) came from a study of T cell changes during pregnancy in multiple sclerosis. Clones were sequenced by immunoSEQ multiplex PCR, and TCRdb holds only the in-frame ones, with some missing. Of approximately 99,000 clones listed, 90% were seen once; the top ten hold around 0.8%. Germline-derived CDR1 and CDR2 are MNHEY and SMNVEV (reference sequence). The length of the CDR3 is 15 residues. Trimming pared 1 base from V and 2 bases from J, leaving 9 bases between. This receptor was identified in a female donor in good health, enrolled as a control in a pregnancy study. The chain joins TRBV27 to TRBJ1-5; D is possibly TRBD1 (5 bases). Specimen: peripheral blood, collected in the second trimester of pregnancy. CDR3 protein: CASSLWQGGNQPQHF. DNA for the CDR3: TGTGCCAGCAGTTTATGGCAGGGTGGCAATCAGCCCCAGCATTTT.